The clone carrying this TCR beta chain was seen repeatedly, ten times or more. Its specificity is not known. This sample is drawn from a study of blood T cells in healthy people across ages. Points from the study as a whole: More naive CD4+ cells and higher diversity marked long-lived donors relative to aged donors.

It was with a sample-barcoded 5' primer and a J-beta primer mix that a second PCR of roughly 7 to 12 cycles was run. Each CDR3 protein is one row after TCRdb ran MiXCR on the 5' RACE reads. Of about 810,000 distinct CDR3 sequences detected, around 36% appear once; the ten largest clones hold approximately 13%. Healthy Caucasian individuals from Russia aged about 6 to 95 were enrolled as donors. Total RNA extraction produced at least 5 micrograms (per sample) for the study. CDR3 length: 14 amino acids. J gave up 8 bases and V 5 bases, and 10 bases lay outside the gene matches. Germline V lookup: CDR1 SGHTA, CDR2 FQGTGA.

This sequence was found in a man between 18 and 35 years old in good health. The chain joins TRBV7-3 to TRBJ1-2, with 8 bases lining up with TRBD1. The sample consisted of blood. The DNA for the CDR3 is TGTGCCAGCAGCCTCCAAGGGACAGGCCAAGGCTACACCTTC. Translating gives CASSLQGTGQGYTF. The whole variable domain, remainder taken from reference TRBV7-3 and TRBJ1-2, is GAGVSQTPSNKVTEKGKYVELRCDPISGHTALYWYRQSLGQGPEFLIYFQGTGAADDSGLPNDRFFAVRPEGSVSTLKIQRTERGDSAVYLCASSLQGTGQGYTFGSGTRLTVV.